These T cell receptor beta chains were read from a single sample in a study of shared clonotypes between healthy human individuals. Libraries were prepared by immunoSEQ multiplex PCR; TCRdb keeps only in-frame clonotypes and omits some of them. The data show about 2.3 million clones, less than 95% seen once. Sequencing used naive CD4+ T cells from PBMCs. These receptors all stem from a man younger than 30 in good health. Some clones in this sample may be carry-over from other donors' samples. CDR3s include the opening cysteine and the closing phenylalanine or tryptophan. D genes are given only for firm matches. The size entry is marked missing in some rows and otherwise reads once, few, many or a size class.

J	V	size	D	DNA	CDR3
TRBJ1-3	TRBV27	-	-	TGTGCCAGCATTTACGAACGAGGAAACACCATATATTTT	CASIYERGNTIYF
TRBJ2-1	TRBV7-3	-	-	TGTGCCAGCAGCTTATTCAAGCAAACCTACAATGAGCAGTTCTTC	CASSLFKQTYNEQFF
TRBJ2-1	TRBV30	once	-	-	CAWSETFGVGAFF
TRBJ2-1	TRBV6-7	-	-	TGTGCCAGCAGTTACTCGAGTATCAATGAGCAGTTCTTC	CASSYSSINEQFF
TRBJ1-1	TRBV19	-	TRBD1	TGTGCCAGTAGCAAGACAGGGGGGATGAACACTGAAGCTTTCTTT	CASSKTGGMNTEAFF
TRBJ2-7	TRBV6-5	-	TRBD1	TGTGCCAGCAGTTACGGGGTTGGGACAGGGGACCGCGAGCAGTACTTC	CASSYGVGTGDREQYF
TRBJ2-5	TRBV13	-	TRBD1	TGTGCCAGCAACCCCCGACAGGGGAAGGGAGAGACCCAGTACTTC	CASNPRQGKGETQYF
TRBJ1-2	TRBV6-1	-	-	TGTGCCAGCAGTGAAGGGGGGGGATATGGCTACACCTTC	CASSEGGGYGYTF
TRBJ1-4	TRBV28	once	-	TGTGCCCATCTCCGCAGGAAAGAGGAAAAACTGTTTTTT	CAHLRRKEEKLFF
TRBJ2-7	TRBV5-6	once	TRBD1	TGTGCCAGCAGCATCGGGACAGGGGACTTGCAGTACTTC	CASSIGTGDLQYF
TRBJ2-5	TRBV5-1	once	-	TGCGCCAGCAGCTTGAGAGTTCCGGGAGAGACCCAGTACTTC	CASSLRVPGETQYF
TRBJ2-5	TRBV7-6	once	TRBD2	TGTGCCAGCAGCCTCAGGGTACGACTAGCGGGAGAGACCCAGTACTTC	CASSLRVRLAGETQYF
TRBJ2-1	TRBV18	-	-	TGTGCCAGCTCACCACCGAGCACAGGGCCTCGCAATGAGCAGTTCTTC	CASSPPSTGPRNEQFF
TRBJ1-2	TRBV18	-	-	TGTGCCAGCTCACCACCGGCAGATCGCTATGGCTACACCTTC	CASSPPADRYGYTF
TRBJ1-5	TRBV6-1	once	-	TGTGCCAGCAGTGAATGGGGGGACGGCAATCAGCCCCAGCATTTT	CASSEWGDGNQPQHF
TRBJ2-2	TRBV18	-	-	TGTGCCAGCTCATCTCTCTCAGGCAGGGGCTTCGGGGAGCTGTTTTTT	CASSSLSGRGFGELFF
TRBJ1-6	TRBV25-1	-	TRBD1	TGTGCCAGCAGTCAGGACAGGGCAGGGAATTCACCCCTCCACTTT	CASSQDRAGNSPLHF
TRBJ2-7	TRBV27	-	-	TGTGCCAGCAGCAGGGGACTTTTCGGCGAGCAGTACTTC	CASSRGLFGEQYF
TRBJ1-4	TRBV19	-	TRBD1	TGTGCCAGTAACCGAGACAGGGGTCGAGAAAAACTGTTTTTT	CASNRDRGREKLFF
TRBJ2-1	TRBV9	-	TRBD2	TGTGCCAGCAGCGCCGGGGAGGGCTCCTACAATGAGCAGTTCTTC	CASSAGEGSYNEQFF